This TCR beta chain is drawn from a study of T cells after yellow fever vaccination. General study points: The secondary response showed a weaker magnitude and a faster peak, day 5 versus 15. Abundant clonotypes (contaminants from the bulk population) could be present in FACS-sorted repertoires. A minor fraction of clonotypes spanned both CD4 and CD8 compartments.

In this sample, this clonotype turned up a few times. The antigen is not known. Researchers made TCR cDNA using 5'RACE template switching, and this step added a universal primer site and UMIs. A single record per CDR3 protein comes from TCRdb applying MiXCR to the 5' RACE reads. The data hold 300,000 or so distinct CDR3 sequences, with 4% observed a single time. The V gene lost 8 bases and the J gene lost 2 bases, with 12 bases spanning the gap. Germline assignment: CDR1 SNHLY and CDR2 FYNNEI. This CDR3 has 13 residues. The chain has TRBV2 and TRBJ1-1, with a tentative D call TRBD1 (6 bases). Sequencing was performed on PBMCs, taken 5 days after the yellow fever booster vaccination. The receptor was derived from a man younger than 30 who received the YFV17D yellow fever vaccine. The DNA for the CDR3 is TGTGCCAGCGAGACCGGGACAAACACTGAAGCTTTCTTT. This gives the protein CASETGTNTEAFF.